These T cell receptor beta chains were read from a single sample in a study of cytomegalovirus exposure and HLA in healthy donors. Produced via immunoSEQ multiplex PCR; TCRdb's table is partial and in-frame only. The sample carries roughly 120,000 clones, 75% to 90% recorded once. Sequencing input: PBMCs. The receptors here all came from a female donor in good health and CMV-seropositive. Both conserved end residues are part of each CDR3. Fields, in order: J gene, clone size, V gene, D gene, CDR3 length, CDR3 protein, CDR3 DNA. The D gene is left open where the match is weak. Clone sizes are given selectively: once, few, many, or a class where the clone is expanded.

TRBJ2-3 - TRBV6-5 TRBD1 13 CASTPTGENSEYF TGTGCCAGCACCCCGACAGGGGAGAATTCAGAGTATTTT
TRBJ2-3 - TRBV2 TRBD2 16 CASEFLRGGSTDTQYF TGTGCCAGCGAATTTCTAAGGGGAGGGAGCACAGATACGCAGTATTTT
TRBJ2-3 - TRBV2 TRBD2 16 CASKKIAGASTDTQYF TGTGCCAGCAAGAAGATAGCGGGGGCCTCCACAGATACGCAGTATTTT
TRBJ2-2 - TRBV5-1 TRBD2 18 CASSLYPGGLAGTGELFF TGCGCCAGCAGCTTGTATCCCGGAGGACTAGCGGGTACCGGGGAGCTGTTTTTT
TRBJ1-6 - TRBV2 TRBD1 16 CASSELGQRDNSPLHF TGTGCCAGCAGTGAACTGGGACAGCGGGATAATTCACCCCTCCACTTT
TRBJ1-1 - TRBV30 TRBD1 13 CAWRGQGHTEAFF TGTGCCTGGAGAGGACAGGGACACACTGAAGCTTTCTTT
TRBJ1-2 few TRBV10-3 - 14 CAIAYRDGNYGYTF TGTGCCATCGCTTACAGGGATGGGAACTATGGCTACACCTTC
TRBJ1-5 - TRBV27 - 14 CASPGDYSNQPQHF TGTGCCAGCCCTGGGGACTATAGCAATCAGCCCCAGCATTTT
TRBJ1-5 - TRBV6-6 - 14 CASSPLGGRQPQHF TGTGCCAGTTCCCCTTTAGGAGGGAGGCAGCCCCAGCATTTT
TRBJ1-1 - TRBV28 - 17 CASSFPWAEYGNTEAFF TGTGCCAGCAGTTTTCCCTGGGCAGAGTATGGGAACACTGAAGCTTTCTTT
TRBJ1-4 - TRBV5-8 TRBD1 14 CASSFGTGHEKLFF TGTGCCAGCAGCTTTGGGACAGGGCATGAAAAACTGTTTTTT
TRBJ2-7 - TRBV30 TRBD1 13 CAWNRQGDGEQYF TGTGCCTGGAATAGGCAGGGGGACGGGGAGCAGTACTTC
TRBJ2-3 - TRBV7-9 TRBD2 18 CSSSSTLSGDTQRDTQYF TGTTCCAGCAGCTCCACCCTTAGCGGGGACACACAAAGAGATACGCAGTATTTT
TRBJ1-1 - TRBV29-1 - 14 CSVREGSGNTEAFF TGCAGCGTGAGGGAGGGGAGTGGGAACACTGAAGCTTTCTTT
TRBJ1-5 once TRBV28 - 14 CASSLVGGNQPQHF TGTGCCAGCAGTTTAGTCGGGGGCAATCAGCCCCAGCATTTT
TRBJ2-5 few TRBV30 TRBD1 13 CAWSPGGEETQYF TGTGCCTGGAGTCCAGGGGGCGAAGAGACCCAGTACTTC
TRBJ2-7 - TRBV27 TRBD1 15 CASRSGTGGAYEQYF TGTGCCAGCAGGTCCGGGACAGGGGGGGCCTACGAGCAGTACTTC
TRBJ1-2 - TRBV9 - 18 CASSVKRTTTPLNYGYTF TGTGCCAGCAGCGTAAAGAGGACAACCACACCCCTTAACTATGGCTACACCTTC
TRBJ2-5 - TRBV7-9 TRBD1 16 CASSPRGDRGQETQYF TGTGCCAGCAGCCCGAGGGGGGACAGGGGACAAGAGACCCAGTACTTC
TRBJ1-6 once TRBV30 TRBD1 11 CAGERGGPLHF TGTGCCGGGGAGAGAGGGGGCCCCCTCCACTTT
TRBJ1-3 - TRBV29-1 - 13 CSVVGTFGNTIYF TGCAGCGTTGTGGGGACATTCGGAAACACCATATATTTT
TRBJ2-5 - TRBV7-9 - 13 CASSLKGLETQYF TGTGCCAGCAGCTTGAAGGGGCTAGAGACCCAGTACTTC
TRBJ2-2 few TRBV4-1 - 14 CASSQDQVAGELFF TGCGCCAGCAGCCAAGACCAGGTAGCCGGGGAGCTGTTTTTT
TRBJ2-7 - TRBV14 TRBD1 13 CASSQRTGDQQYF TGTGCCAGCAGCCAAAGGACAGGGGATCAGCAGTACTTC
TRBJ2-7 few TRBV5-1 - 12 CASSLSSYEQYF TGCGCCAGCAGCCTGTCCTCCTACGAGCAGTACTTC
TRBJ1-1 once TRBV11-3 TRBD1 13 CASSRQGNTEAFF TGTGCCAGCAGCCGACAGGGGAACACTGAAGCTTTCTTT
TRBJ1-1 - TRBV28 TRBD1 15 CASSLRGLWDTEAFF TGTGCCAGCAGTTTAAGGGGGCTATGGGACACTGAAGCTTTCTTT
TRBJ1-1 - TRBV2 TRBD1 16 CASSSGQGVGPTEAFF TGTGCCAGCAGCTCGGGACAGGGGGTGGGGCCCACTGAAGCTTTCTTT
TRBJ1-5 - TRBV6-6 - 15 CASSYEGAVYQPQHF TGTGCCAGCAGTTACGAAGGGGCGGTGTATCAGCCCCAGCATTTT
TRBJ1-2 few TRBV29-1 - 16 CSVGKREAGANYGYTF TGCAGCGTTGGAAAGAGGGAGGCGGGAGCTAACTATGGCTACACCTTC
TRBJ1-6 once TRBV30 TRBD1 14 CAWNKAGGSSPLHF TGTGCCTGGAATAAGGCAGGGGGGAGTTCACCCCTCCACTTT
TRBJ1-5 - TRBV18 - 15 CASSPSGFSNQPQHF TGTGCCAGCTCACCTTCGGGATTCAGCAATCAGCCCCAGCATTTT
TRBJ2-2 - TRBV5-1 TRBD2 16 CASSLELATNTGELFF TGCGCCAGCAGCTTGGAACTAGCGACGAACACCGGGGAGCTGTTTTTT
TRBJ2-5 - TRBV5-1 - 14 CASSLSVDQETQYF TGCGCCAGCAGCCTCTCGGTGGACCAAGAGACCCAGTACTTC
TRBJ2-7 - TRBV6-1 - 14 CASSESAGIYEQYF TGTGCCAGCAGTGAATCTGCAGGGATTTACGAGCAGTACTTC
TRBJ1-2 - TRBV28 TRBD1 14 CASSSPGQGYGYTF TGTGCCAGCAGTTCCCCGGGACAGGGATATGGCTACACCTTC
TRBJ1-2 - TRBV6-5 TRBD1 13 CASSERDSRSYTF TGTGCCAGCAGTGAACGGGACAGCAGGAGCTACACCTTC
TRBJ2-7 - TRBV19 TRBD1 14 CASGWDRDSYEQYF TGTGCCAGTGGCTGGGACAGGGATTCGTACGAGCAGTACTTC
TRBJ1-6 - TRBV11-2 - 14 CASSLTGGNSPLHF TGTGCCAGCAGCTTAACGGGGGGGAATTCACCCCTCCACTTT
TRBJ2-7 - TRBV19 - 15 CASSMDGTPAYEQYF TGTGCCAGTAGTATGGATGGGACACCAGCCTACGAGCAGTACTTC
TRBJ2-1 - TRBV19 TRBD2 14 CASRTRGGYNEQFF TGTGCCAGTAGGACGCGGGGGGGCTATAATGAGCAGTTCTTC
TRBJ1-2 - TRBV5-4 - 13 CASSSRGGYGYTF TGTGCCAGCAGCTCCCGCGGGGGCTATGGCTACACCTTC
TRBJ1-6 - TRBV19 - 14 CASSIGHNNSPLHF TGTGCCAGTAGTATTGGGCACAATAATTCACCCCTCCACTTT
TRBJ1-1 - TRBV30 - 13 CAWLDGMNTEAFF TGTGCCTGGCTGGACGGGATGAACACTGAAGCTTTCTTT
TRBJ2-7 - TRBV29-1 - 14 CSVSSGTNTYEQYF TGCAGCGTCTCGTCCGGGACAAATACTTACGAGCAGTACTTC
TRBJ2-2 - TRBV5-1 - 15 CASSGLTGNTGELFF TGCGCCAGCAGCGGTCTGACAGGGAACACCGGGGAGCTGTTTTTT
TRBJ1-5 - TRBV7-6 - 13 CASSFAQGQPQHF TGTGCCAGCAGCTTCGCACAGGGCCAGCCCCAGCATTTT
TRBJ2-5 - TRBV5-1 - 14 CASSRQGQQETQYF TGCGCCAGCAGCCGGCAAGGACAGCAAGAGACCCAGTACTTC
TRBJ2-7 - TRBV19 TRBD1 13 CASSPGQVYEQYF TGTGCCAGTAGTCCCGGACAGGTCTACGAGCAGTACTTC
TRBJ2-1 few TRBV5-1 TRBD2 14 CASAAGGPYNEQFF TGCGCCAGCGCTGCGGGGGGGCCGTACAATGAGCAGTTCTTC
TRBJ2-3 - TRBV7-3 TRBD2 15 CASSPGAGGTDTQYF TGTGCCAGCAGCCCCGGGGCGGGGGGCACAGATACGCAGTATTTT
TRBJ1-4 - TRBV2 - 15 CASSATGTTNEKLFF TGTGCCAGCAGTGCAACAGGGACAACTAATGAAAAACTGTTTTTT